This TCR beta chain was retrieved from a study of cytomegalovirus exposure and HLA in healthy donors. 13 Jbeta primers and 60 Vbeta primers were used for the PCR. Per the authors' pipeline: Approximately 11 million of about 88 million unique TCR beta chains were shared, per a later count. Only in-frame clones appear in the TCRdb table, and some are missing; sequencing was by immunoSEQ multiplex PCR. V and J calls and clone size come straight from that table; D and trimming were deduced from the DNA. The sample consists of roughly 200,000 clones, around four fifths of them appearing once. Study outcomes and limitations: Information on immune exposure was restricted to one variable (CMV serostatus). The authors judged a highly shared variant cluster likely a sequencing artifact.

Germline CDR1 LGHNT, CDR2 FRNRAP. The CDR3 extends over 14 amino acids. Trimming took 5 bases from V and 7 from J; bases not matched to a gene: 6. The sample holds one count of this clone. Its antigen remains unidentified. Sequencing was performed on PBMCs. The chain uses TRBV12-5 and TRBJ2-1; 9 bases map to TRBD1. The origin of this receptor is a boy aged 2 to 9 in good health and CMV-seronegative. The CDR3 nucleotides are TGTGCTAGTGGTGAGGGGACAGGGACGAATGAGCAGTTCTTC. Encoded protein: CASGEGTGTNEQFF.